The T cell receptor beta chain under discussion was sequenced for a study of shared clonotypes between healthy human individuals. Overall study: Sampling drew on donors who were a couple of women and three men aged 18 to 49.

The authors' processing: For the immunoSEQ data, sequences were junction-only without quality scores, so filtering differed. Method: immunoSEQ multiplex PCR; TCRdb's copy keeps in-frame clones and lacks some. That table gives V, J and clone size, and the DNA gave D and trimming. The table lists 2,100,000 or so clones, approximately 94% of them singletons. Regarding this clone: Its antigen is as yet unknown.

Study conclusions and caveats: Estimated clonotype richness was generally higher in naive than memory subsets. It was anticipated that sequencing depth would influence how many clonotypes donors shared.

This CDR3 comprises 16 residues. Germline loops: CDR1 ENHRY, CDR2 SYGVKD. V lost 5 bases to trimming and J lost 0 bases; unmatched junction nucleotides: 7. This rearrangement joins TRBV10-3 to TRBJ2-1, with TRBD1 identical over 7 bases. This receptor was taken from a man younger than 30 in good health. Material: naive CD4+ T cells sorted from blood. Subset reported: CD45RA+ positively selected. CDR3 sequence reads: CAISSGGRLSYNEQFF. The CDR3 DNA is TGTGCCATCAGTTCAGGGGGACGCCTCTCCTACAATGAGCAGTTCTTC.